The T cell receptor (beta chain) described here comes from a study of human T cells and chemical hapten exposure. Whole-study context: Patches with 0.01% DPC went on the upper back, and the tests were read at 6 days.

CDR3 length: 14 amino acids. J gave up 6 bases and V 5 bases, and 9 bases lay outside the gene matches. Germline CDR1 MDHEN, CDR2 SYDVKM. Individual cDNA molecules each carried unique molecular identifiers attached by the library. As handled by the study authors: 95,638 TCRs per sample was the median, with a range of roughly 23,224 to 690,600. Via MiXCR, TCRdb re-called the RACE reads, giving one row per CDR3 protein. For this entry, the V and J calls and clone size follow TCRdb and not the study's own pipeline. The sample consists of about 82,000 distinct CDR3 sequences, 10% to 11% of them appearing once. Study conclusions and caveats: Patch test score was positively correlated with the counts of PT1 expanded TCRs.

Time point given: patch test 3, about 24 weeks after DPC sensitization. Treatment of the sample: therapeutic diphenylcyclopropenone sensitization with weekly scalp DPC. Comment on this clonotype: The antigen remains unidentified.

The sequencing used whole blood, collected in connection with sensitization to the hapten diphenylcyclopropenone (DPC). The rearrangement uses TRBV28 and TRBJ1-1; 7 positions match TRBD1. The receptor comes from a woman in her forties or fifties with alopecia areata. Some clones in this sample may be carry-over from other donors' samples. CDR3: CASSPSLQGAEAFF. DNA for the CDR3: TGTGCCAGCAGTCCCTCCCTCCAGGGGGCTGAAGCTTTCTTT.